Sequencing of this T cell receptor beta chain was carried out in a study of CD8+CD57+ T cells in acquired aplastic anemia. Study summary: Average DNA yield from sorted CD4+ and CD8+ cells was around 3.2 ug.

CDR3 size: 15 residues. The germline gives CDR1 SGHTA, CDR2 FQGNSA. The V and J ends lost 4 bases and 4 bases respectively, with 16 bases between them. By share, this clonotype counts as medium-sized. What it binds is unknown. Study results and limitations: Nearly 30 CD8+ CDR3 sequences were shared between patients and controls.

CD8+CD57+ cell expansion, shown by flow cytometry, had occurred in the patients selected for sequencing. The template for TCR beta VDJ and CDR3 sequence profiling was genomic DNA. TCRdb reanalysed the reads using MiXCR and keeps one entry per CDR3 protein. The repertoire holds roughly 160,000 distinct CDR3 sequences, with around half as singletons. What was sequenced was sorted CD4+, CD8+, or CD8+CD57+ T cells (not recorded which) from PBMCs. This chain uses TRBV7-2 with TRBJ1-2; possible D gene TRBD1, 6 bases. This sequence was found in a human donor with aplastic anemia. The CDR3 bases are TGTGCCAGCAGCTCGATAGGGGGGGGGAGCTATGGCTACACCTTC. It yields the protein CASSSIGGGSYGYTF.